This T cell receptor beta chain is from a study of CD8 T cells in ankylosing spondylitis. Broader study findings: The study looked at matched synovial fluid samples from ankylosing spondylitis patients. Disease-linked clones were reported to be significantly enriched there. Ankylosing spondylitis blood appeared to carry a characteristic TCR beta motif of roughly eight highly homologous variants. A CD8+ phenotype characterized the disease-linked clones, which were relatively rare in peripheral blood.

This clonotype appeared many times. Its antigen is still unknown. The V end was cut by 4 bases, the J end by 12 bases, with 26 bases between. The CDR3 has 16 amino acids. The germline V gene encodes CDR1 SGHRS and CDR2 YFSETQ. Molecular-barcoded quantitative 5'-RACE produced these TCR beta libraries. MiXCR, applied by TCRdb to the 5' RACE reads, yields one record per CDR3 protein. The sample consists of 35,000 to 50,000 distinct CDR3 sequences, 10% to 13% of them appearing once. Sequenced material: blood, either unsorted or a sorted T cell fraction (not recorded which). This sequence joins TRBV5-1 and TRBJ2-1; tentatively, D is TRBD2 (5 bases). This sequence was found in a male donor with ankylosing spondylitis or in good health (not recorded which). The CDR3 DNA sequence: TGCGCCAGCAGCCAAGATCTAGCCTCCTTGGTGTTTGGGCAGTTCTTC. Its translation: CASSQDLASLVFGQFF.